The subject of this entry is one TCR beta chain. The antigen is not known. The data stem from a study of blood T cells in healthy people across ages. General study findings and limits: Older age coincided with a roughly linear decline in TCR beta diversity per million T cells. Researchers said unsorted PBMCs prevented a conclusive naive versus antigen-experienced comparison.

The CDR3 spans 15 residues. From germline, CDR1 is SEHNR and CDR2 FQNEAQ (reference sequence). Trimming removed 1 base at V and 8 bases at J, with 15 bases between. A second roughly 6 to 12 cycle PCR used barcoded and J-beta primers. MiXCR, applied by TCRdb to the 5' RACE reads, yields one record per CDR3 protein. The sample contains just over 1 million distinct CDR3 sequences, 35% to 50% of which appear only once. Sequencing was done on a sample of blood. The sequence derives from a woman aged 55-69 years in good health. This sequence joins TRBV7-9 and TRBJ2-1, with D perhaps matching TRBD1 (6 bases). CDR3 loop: CASSLGDTHFDEQFF. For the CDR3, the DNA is TGTGCCAGCAGCTTAGGGGACACACACTTTGATGAGCAGTTCTTC. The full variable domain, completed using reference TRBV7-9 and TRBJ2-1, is DTGVSQNPRHKITKRGQNVTFRCDPISEHNRLYWYRQTLGQGPEFLTYFQNEAQLEKSRLLSDRFSAERPKGSFSTLEIQRTEQGDSAMYLCASSLGDTHFDEQFFGPGTRLTVL.